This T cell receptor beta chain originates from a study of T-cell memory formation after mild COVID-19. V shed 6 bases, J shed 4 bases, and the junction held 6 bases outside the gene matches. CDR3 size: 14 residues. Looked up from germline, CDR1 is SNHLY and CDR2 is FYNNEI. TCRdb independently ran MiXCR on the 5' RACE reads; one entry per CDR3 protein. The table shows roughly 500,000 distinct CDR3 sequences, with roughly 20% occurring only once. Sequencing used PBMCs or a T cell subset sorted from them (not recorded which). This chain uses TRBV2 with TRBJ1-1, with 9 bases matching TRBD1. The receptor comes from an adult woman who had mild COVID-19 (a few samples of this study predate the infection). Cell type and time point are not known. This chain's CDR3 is CASRVPQGATEAFF. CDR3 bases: TGTGCCAGCAGGGTCCCACAGGGGGCCACTGAAGCTTTCTTT.